This TCR beta chain emerged from a study of T cells in Graves' hyperthyroidism and ophthalmopathy (dated by TCRdb to the late 2010s). Regarding the study in general: Peripheral blood samples were taken at initial diagnosis, before any treatment was given. After sampling, hyperthyroidism patients received methimazole starting at 30 mg daily, and ophthalmopathy patients received high-dose intravenous methylprednisolone. To identify distinguishing TCR V-J signatures, a discovery cohort of 90 to 100 patients was used, comprising fewer than 45 with Graves' ophthalmopathy and approximately 58 with stable Graves' hyperthyroidism. The study also compared thyroid tissue and blood T-cell repertoires from five or six Graves' hyperthyroidism patients. The 100 discovery patients were divided at random into training and test sets in a 7:3 ratio. TCR Vbeta CDR3 sequencing of 130 to 150 peripheral blood samples (under 45 ophthalmopathy, 70 to 85 hyperthyroidism and roughly 17 progressor patients) is reported in the paper. Whether ophthalmopathy could be predicted prospectively was tested in an independent validation cohort made up of 18 hyperthyroidism patients plus 17 patients who later progressed to ophthalmopathy. What the research found in general, with its limitations: During validation, the model predicted progression to ophthalmopathy a median of approximately 6.5 months ahead of onset, with around 71% sensitivity and 72.22% specificity. A model built on a 13 V-J signature distinguished ophthalmopathy from stable hyperthyroidism, reaching over 85% sensitivity and approximately 83% specificity in cross-validation and 80%/75% in testing. Sample size was not statistically predetermined, and investigators were not blinded to group allocation. Most expanded thyroid clonotypes (frequency above 0.001) were also detected in blood, a finding suggesting that blood repertoires may reflect thyroid immune responses.

The TCR beta CDR3 regions were amplified from the RNA transcripts. The TCR CDR3 was subjected to a first round of RT-PCR using the HTBI primer set and the Qiagen OneStep RT-PCR kit. Libraries were constructed in a second round of multiplex PCR, after which size selection and purification were performed. Paired-end sequencing of the libraries was performed with 100 bp reads on an Illumina HiSeq2000. Under the source paper's analysis protocol: Raw data were processed with SOAPnuke, discarding reads with adapters, uncalled bases, mean Phred below 15, or no exact constant-primer or identifier match. COPE v1.2.5 was used to merge high-quality paired reads, and clonotypes were defined as unique nucleotide sequences. Clonotypes were aligned to IMGT TRBV, TRBD and TRBJ reference segments using MiTCR v1.1. The analysis included only V-J combinations with a frequency above 0.0001, which together covered 99% to 99.2% of the repertoires. A TCS score was defined as the ratio of F50 (clonal expansion) to E x V (chaos), with BLOSUM62-based TCRdist applied between CDR3 peptides within each V-J. Welch's t-statistics and random forest reduced around 520 V-J features to 13, which were used in a naive Bayes classifier (R e1071). TCRdb reprocessing: public reads trimmed at Q25 with fastp, clones called with MiXCR, in-frame beta chains kept. Here each entry gathers all rows of one CDR3 protein and keeps the most common genes and DNA. TCRdb assigned the V and J calls; the authors' analysis was not used. This sample holds roughly 740,000 distinct CDR3 sequences; about 17% were observed only once. The ten largest clones take up 8.4% of the sample.

A patient counted as having stable Graves' hyperthyroidism if no progression to ophthalmopathy occurred over 18 months of follow-up. Hyperthyroidism patients were newly diagnosed, with disease duration under 2 months, and aged 18 to 65 years. Patients with uncontrolled infections, other autoimmune diseases, pregnancy or lactation were excluded. Diagnoses were based on clinical symptoms, serum thyroxine and TRAb, thyroid ultrasound and orbital computed tomography. Ficoll-Paque density gradient centrifugation was used to isolate PBMCs from about 10 ml of fresh peripheral blood. Trizol reagent was used to extract total RNA, and RNA quality was then checked on an Agilent 2100 Bioanalyzer. For CDR1 and CDR2, the germline V gene (reference sequence) lists LGHDT and YNNKEL. The CDR3, from cysteine to phenylalanine, totals 13 residues. The entry retains the CDR3 DNA only, 39 bases that are in frame from base 1. V is pared back by 0 bases and J by 11 bases, with 11 bases lying between the germline termini.

Concerning this clonotype: The antigen this receptor binds is unknown. No quality values exist for individual bases; no much larger clone is one base distant.

Recombination connected TRBV3-1 to TRBJ1-5; the D gene lacks a confident call. This receptor was obtained from a man between 18 and 35 years old with Graves' hyperthyroidism. Source material: blood. The DNA sequence is given as TGTGCCAGCAGCCAAGACCCGGGTTGGACCCAGCATTTT. Its protein reads: CASSQDPGWTQHF.